The following is a T cell receptor beta chain sequence with its context. This clonotype appeared many times. Its target antigen remains unknown. The sample holds no much larger clone one base away, and base qualities are not on file. TCR beta CDR3 regions were amplified from RNA transcripts. The first round of RT-PCR for the TCR CDR3 was performed with the HTBI primer set and the Qiagen OneStep RT-PCR kit. The libraries were constructed in a second round of multiplex PCR and then size-selected and purified. The libraries were sequenced on an Illumina HiSeq2000 using paired-end 100 bp reads. The original pipeline was this. SOAPnuke was used to process the raw data, with reads discarded if the reads contained adapters or uncalled bases, had a mean Phred below 15, or lacked an exact constant-primer or identifier match. COPE v1.2.5 was used to merge high-quality paired reads, and clonotypes were defined as unique nucleotide sequences. MiTCR v1.1 was used to align the clonotypes against IMGT TRBV, TRBD and TRBJ reference segments. Only V-J combinations with frequency above 0.0001, covering 99% to 99.2% of repertoires, were analysed. A TCS score was defined as the ratio of F50 (clonal expansion) to E x V (chaos), with BLOSUM62-based TCRdist applied between CDR3 peptides within each V-J. Welch's t-statistics and random forest reduced roughly 500 V-J features to about 12, which were used in a naive Bayes classifier (R e1071). TCRdb redid the processing of the public reads, applying fastp at Q25 and MiXCR, and retained in-frame beta chains. One record per CDR3 amino acid sequence lists the most common genes and DNA. The V and J calls follow TCRdb's processing rather than the paper's. Recorded for this sample are about 560,000 distinct CDR3 sequences; roughly a sixth of them occurred a single time. The top ten constitute about 18% of the sample.

Stable Graves' hyperthyroidism was defined as no progression to ophthalmopathy during 18 months of follow-up. Hyperthyroidism patients were aged 18 to 65 years and newly diagnosed, with disease duration of less than 2 months. Patients with uncontrolled infections, other autoimmune diseases, pregnancy or lactation were excluded. Diagnoses relied on clinical symptoms, serum thyroxine and TRAb, thyroid ultrasound and orbital computed tomography. PBMCs were separated from 7.5 to 10 ml of fresh peripheral blood using Ficoll-Paque density gradient centrifugation. Trizol reagent was used to extract total RNA, and RNA quality was then checked on an Agilent 2100 Bioanalyzer. This sample is part of a study of T cells in Graves' hyperthyroidism and ophthalmopathy (dated by TCRdb to between 2019 and 2020). Regarding the study in general: Peripheral blood samples were taken at initial diagnosis, before any treatment was given. The 100 discovery patients were randomly split 7:3 into training and test sets. In addition, the study compared T-cell repertoires in thyroid tissue and in blood from about 6 Graves' hyperthyroidism patients. Following sampling, methimazole starting at 30 mg daily was given to hyperthyroidism patients, and high-dose intravenous methylprednisolone was given to ophthalmopathy patients. To identify distinguishing TCR V-J signatures, a discovery cohort of about 95 patients was used, comprising fewer than 45 with Graves' ophthalmopathy and roughly 60 with stable Graves' hyperthyroidism. Whether ophthalmopathy could be predicted prospectively was tested in an independent validation cohort made up of some 20 hyperthyroidism patients plus 17 patients who later progressed to ophthalmopathy. According to the paper, TCR Vbeta CDR3 sequencing was carried out on over 130 peripheral blood samples, which came from some 41 ophthalmopathy, around 75 hyperthyroidism and approximately 17 progressor patients.

On the study overall, not on this receptor specifically: No statistical method was used to fix the sample size in advance, and group allocation was not hidden from the investigators. In validation, the model predicted progression to ophthalmopathy with about 71% sensitivity and roughly 75% specificity, a median of around six months before onset. In cross-validation, a model built on a 13 V-J signature told ophthalmopathy apart from stable hyperthyroidism with approximately 91% sensitivity and around 84% specificity, and in testing the same model reached 80%/75%. Blood samples also contained most of the expanded thyroid clonotypes (frequency above 0.001), which suggests that blood repertoires may reflect thyroid immune responses.

Including cysteine and phenylalanine, the CDR3 has 20 amino acids. Just CDR3 DNA is preserved here, 60 bases in frame from base 1. Ends trimmed: V by 1 base, J by 4 bases; bases unmatched to a gene: 10. The clonotype comes from a young woman with Graves' hyperthyroidism. The sample taken for sequencing was blood. In this chain, TRBV12-3 or TRBV12-4 is recombined with TRBJ2-2, and 15 junction bases match TRBD2. The nucleotide sequence is given as TGTGCCAGCAGTTTAGGGGCCGGGACTAGCGGGAGGAGGGGCACCGGGGAGCTGTTTTTT. Translated, this is CASSLGAGTSGRRGTGELFF.